The entry below describes one TCR beta chain. Its specificity is unknown. Researchers ran the assay at a deep level. Methods used by the authors: With immunoSEQ giving junction-only sequences and no quality scores, filtering differed. Repertoires were generated with immunoSEQ multiplex PCR, while TCRdb's copy carries only in-frame clones and drops some. V and J calls and clone size are those listed in that table; D and trimming were worked out from the DNA. There are about 2.4 million clones in the sample; approximately 93% occur only once, and about 0.38% lies in the top ten. The sample is drawn from a study of shared clonotypes between healthy human individuals. Study-wide results and limits: Across subsets, estimated richness was generally greater for naive than for memory populations. Clonotypes shared by all four sorted-subset donors had higher generation probabilities than non-shared clonotypes.

The CDR3 has 16 amino acids. Germline CDR1 reads SEHNR; CDR2 reads FQNEAQ (reference sequence). J was trimmed by 4 bases and V by 4 bases; bases with no gene match: 8. The sequenced sample consisted of naive CD4+ T cells from PBMCs. Subset given: CD45RA+ positively selected. The chain is built from TRBV7-9 and TRBJ1-2, with 11 nucleotides matching TRBD1. The source is a man between 18 and 29 years old in good health. Some clones in this sample may be carry-over from other donors' samples. The CDR3 coding sequence is TGTGCCAGCAGCTCGGGACAGGGGGGAGAACTCTATGGCTACACCTTC. Amino acids: CASSSGQGGELYGYTF.